These 5 T cell receptor beta chains were sequenced from one sample in a study of T cell responses to AZD1222 COVID-19 vaccine. Profiling relied on immunoSEQ multiplex PCR, and the TCRdb table lists in-frame clones only, not all of them. The data contain over 140,000 clones, approximately 92% of them seen just once; the ten biggest clones take up about 5.5%. This material consisted of peripheral blood, taken on day 0 of AZD1222 vaccination. These receptors all come from an adult in good health.

The gene calls are TRBV4-1 and TRBJ1-5, with TRBD1 matching 9 bases. The CDR3 sequence is 15 residues long. Germline-derived CDR1 and CDR2 are MGHRA and YSYEKL. Losses at the gene ends were 3 bases for V and 6 bases for J; bases not matched to a gene: 6. The DNA for the CDR3 is TGCGCCAGCAGCCAGGGACAGGGTGGGATTCAGCCCCAGCATTTT. This codes for CASSQGQGGIQPQHF.

The V call is TRBV18, the J call TRBJ1-1, with a tentative D call TRBD1 (5 bases). CDR3 size: 12 residues. Germline-derived CDR1 and CDR2 are KGHSH and LQKENI. V was shortened by 5 bases and J by 7 bases, with 11 bases between the two germline ends. DNA of the CDR3: TGTGCCAGCTCAGGGGGAAGGGTTGAAGCTTTCTTT. Its protein is CASSGGRVEAFF.

The V and J genes are TRBV5-4 and TRBJ2-1, with D possibly being TRBD1 (5 bases). This CDR3 has 14 amino acids. Germline values: CDR1 SGHNT, CDR2 YYREEE (reference sequence). The germline V and J ends were trimmed by 0 bases and 9 bases, with 13 bases remaining between them. CDR3 region: CASSLASGSGEQFF. The CDR3 nucleotides are TGTGCCAGCAGCTTGGCTTCAGGGTCGGGTGAGCAGTTCTTC.

The chain carries TRBV5-4 and TRBJ2-1; the match to TRBD2 covers 9 bases. The CDR3 is 16 residues long. Germline CDR1 and CDR2: SGHNT and YYREEE (reference sequence). V was clipped by 4 bases and J by 7 bases; unmatched bases: 12. The CDR3 nucleotides are TGTGCCAGCAGCCCCCCCCGGCTAGCGGGGAATAATGAGCAGTTCTTC. This translates into CASSPPRLAGNNEQFF.

This rearrangement joins TRBV5-3 to TRBJ1-5; TRBD1 is a possible D gene (5 bases). TRBV5-3 is flagged as an ORF with uncertain function. Trimming took off 0 bases at V and 9 bases at J, with 16 bases between the two ends. CDR3 length equals 15 residues. For the CDR3, the DNA is TGTGCCAGAAGCTTGGGTGGGGCCCCCAAGGGGCCCCAGCATTTT. As protein: CARSLGGAPKGPQHF.